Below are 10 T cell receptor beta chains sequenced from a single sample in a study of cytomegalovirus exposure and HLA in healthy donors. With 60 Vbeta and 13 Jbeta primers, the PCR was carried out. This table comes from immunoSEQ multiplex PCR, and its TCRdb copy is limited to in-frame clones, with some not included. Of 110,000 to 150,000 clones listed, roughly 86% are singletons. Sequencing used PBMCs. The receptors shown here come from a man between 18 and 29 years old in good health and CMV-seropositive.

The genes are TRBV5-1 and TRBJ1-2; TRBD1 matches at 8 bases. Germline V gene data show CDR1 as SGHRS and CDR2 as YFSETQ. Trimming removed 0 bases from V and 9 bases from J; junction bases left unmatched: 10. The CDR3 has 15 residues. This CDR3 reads CASSLDGQGDFRYTF. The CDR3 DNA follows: TGCGCCAGCAGCTTGGATGGACAGGGTGATTTTCGCTACACCTTC.

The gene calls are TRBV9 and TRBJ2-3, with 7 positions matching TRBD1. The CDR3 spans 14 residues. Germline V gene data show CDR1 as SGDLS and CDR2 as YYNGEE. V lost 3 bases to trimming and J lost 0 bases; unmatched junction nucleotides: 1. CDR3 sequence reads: CASSGQGSTDTQYF. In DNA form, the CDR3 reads TGTGCCAGCAGCGGACAGGGTAGCACAGATACGCAGTATTTT.

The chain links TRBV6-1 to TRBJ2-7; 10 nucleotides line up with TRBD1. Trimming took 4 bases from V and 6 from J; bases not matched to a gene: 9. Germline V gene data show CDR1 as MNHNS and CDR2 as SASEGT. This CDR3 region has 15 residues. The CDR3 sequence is CASSAGTGVYFEQYF. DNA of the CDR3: TGTGCCAGCAGTGCCGGGACAGGGGTTTATTTCGAGCAGTACTTC.

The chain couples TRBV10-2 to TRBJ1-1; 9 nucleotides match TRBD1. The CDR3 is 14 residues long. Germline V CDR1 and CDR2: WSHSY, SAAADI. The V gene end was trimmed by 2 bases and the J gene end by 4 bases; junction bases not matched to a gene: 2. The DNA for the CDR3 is TGCGCCAGCAGTGAGGGGGACAGGGTCACTGAAGCTTTCTTT. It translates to CASSEGDRVTEAFF.

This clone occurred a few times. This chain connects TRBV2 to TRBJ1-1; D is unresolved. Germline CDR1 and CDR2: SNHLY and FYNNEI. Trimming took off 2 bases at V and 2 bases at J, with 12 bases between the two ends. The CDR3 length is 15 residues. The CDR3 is CASSESRTSNTEAFF. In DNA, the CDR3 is TGTGCCAGCAGTGAATCCCGTACTTCTAACACTGAAGCTTTCTTT.

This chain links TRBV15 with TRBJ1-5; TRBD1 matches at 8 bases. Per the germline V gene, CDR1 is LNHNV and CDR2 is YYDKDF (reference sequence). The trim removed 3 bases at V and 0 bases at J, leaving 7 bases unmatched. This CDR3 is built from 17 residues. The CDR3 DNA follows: TGTGCCACCAGCAGGGGCAGGGACAGGTTTAGCAATCAGCCCCAGCATTTT. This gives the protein CATSRGRDRFSNQPQHF. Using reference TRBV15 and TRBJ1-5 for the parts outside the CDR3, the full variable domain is DAMVIQNPRYQVTQFGKPVTLSCSQTLNHNVMYWYQQKSSQAPKLLFHYYDKDFNNEADTPDNFQSRRPNTSFCFLDIRSPGLGDTAMYLCATSRGRDRFSNQPQHFGDGTRLSIL.

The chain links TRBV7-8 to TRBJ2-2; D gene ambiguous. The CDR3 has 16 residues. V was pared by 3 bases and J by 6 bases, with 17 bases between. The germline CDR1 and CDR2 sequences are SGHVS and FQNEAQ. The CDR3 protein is CASSFVAVGEAGELFF. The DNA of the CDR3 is TGTGCCAGCAGCTTCGTAGCAGTTGGAGAGGCCGGGGAGCTGTTTTTT.

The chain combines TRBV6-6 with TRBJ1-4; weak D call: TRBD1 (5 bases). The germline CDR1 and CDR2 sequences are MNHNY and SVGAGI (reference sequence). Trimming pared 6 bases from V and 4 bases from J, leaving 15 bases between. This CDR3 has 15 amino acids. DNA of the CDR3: TGTGCCAGCAGCCTACTCGGGGGTATTAATGAAAAACTGTTTTTT. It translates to CASSLLGGINEKLFF.

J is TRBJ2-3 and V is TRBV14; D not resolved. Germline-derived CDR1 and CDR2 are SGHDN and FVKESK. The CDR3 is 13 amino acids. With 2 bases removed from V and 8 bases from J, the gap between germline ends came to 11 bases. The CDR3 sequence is CASSQPQLGTQYF. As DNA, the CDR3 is TGTGCCAGCAGCCAACCCCAGCTAGGTACGCAGTATTTT.

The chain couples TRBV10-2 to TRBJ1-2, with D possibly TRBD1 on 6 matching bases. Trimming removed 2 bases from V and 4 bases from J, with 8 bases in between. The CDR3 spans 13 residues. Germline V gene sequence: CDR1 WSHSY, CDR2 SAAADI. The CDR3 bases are TGCGCCAGCAGTGAGGGGACATTCTATGGCTACACCTTC. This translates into CASSEGTFYGYTF.